Below, 17 T cell receptor beta chains from the same sample are listed, as sequenced in a study of response to subunit inactivated influenza vaccine. TCRdb called the RT-PCR reads again in MiXCR, with one record for every CDR3 protein. Of 710,000 or so distinct CDR3 sequences listed, approximately 14% are singletons. This material consisted of PBMCs from blood, taken roughly 12 days after vaccination. All receptors come from a man aged 50-59 years who received an inactivated influenza vaccine.

V gene TRBV6-1 combines with J gene TRBJ1-4; D call uncertain. The CDR3 covers 14 residues. V lost 6 bases and J lost 7, with 15 bases in between. Per the germline V gene, CDR1 is MNHNS and CDR2 is SASEGT. The CDR3 bases are TGTGCCAGCAGACCATACACGGGAGTTGAAAAACTGTTTTTT. This gives the protein CASRPYTGVEKLFF.

The J gene is TRBJ2-1, the V gene TRBV5-1; D remains unclear. The germline V and J ends were trimmed by 1 base and 0 bases, with 11 bases remaining between them. From germline, CDR1 is SGHRS and CDR2 YFSETQ. This CDR3 has 16 amino acids. The CDR3 coding sequence is TGCGCCAGCAGCTTGTCTCCGAGCAGCTCCTACAATGAGCAGTTCTTC. Residues: CASSLSPSSSYNEQFF.

Only a few counts were recorded for this clonotype. The rearrangement uses TRBV7-2 and TRBJ2-5; D is possibly TRBD2 (5 bases). Germline V CDR1 and CDR2: SGHTA, FQGNSA. The CDR3 covers 17 residues. Trimming pared 3 bases from V and 2 bases from J, leaving 19 bases between. CDR3 nucleotide sequence: TGTGCCAGCAGCTTCGGCGTGCAGGCGGGTATACAAGAGACCCAGTACTTC. Translating gives CASSFGVQAGIQETQYF.

This clonotype has a handful of counts. The chain couples TRBV2 to TRBJ2-1; 11 bases are shared with TRBD2. The V gene end was trimmed by 4 bases and the J gene end by 2 bases; junction bases not matched to a gene: 4. Germline V gene lookup returns CDR1 SNHLY and CDR2 FYNNEI. The CDR3 loop spans 16 amino acids. The CDR3 loop reads CASSGTSGSAYNEQFF. CDR3 DNA: TGTGCCAGCAGTGGGACTAGCGGGTCTGCCTACAATGAGCAGTTCTTC.

V and J are TRBV28 and TRBJ2-1, with TRBD2 matching over 9 bases. Germline V gene lookup returns CDR1 MDHEN and CDR2 SYDVKM. With 2 bases clipped from V and 5 bases from J, the junction kept 10 bases outside the gene matches. The CDR3 has 17 residues. The CDR3 loop is CASSLGLLASGNNEQFF. The CDR3 DNA sequence: TGTGCCAGCAGTTTAGGTCTCCTGGCTAGCGGGAACAATGAGCAGTTCTTC. Based on the CDR3 plus reference TRBV28 and TRBJ2-1, the full variable domain is DVKVTQSSRYLVKRTGEKVFLECVQDMDHENMFWYRQDPGLGLRLIYFSYDVKMKEKGDIPEGYSVSREKKERFSLILESASTNQTSMYLCASSLGLLASGNNEQFFGPGTRLTVL.

The CDR3 protein is CASSWQGSYEQYF. The CDR3 DNA follows: TGTGCCAGCAGCTGGCAGGGTTCCTACGAGCAGTACTTC. The V and J genes are TRBV7-8 and TRBJ2-7, with D maybe TRBD1 (5 bases). The V gene lost 4 bases and the J gene lost 1 base, with 8 bases spanning the gap. Germline-derived CDR1 and CDR2 are SGHVS and FQNEAQ. This CDR3 is built from 13 residues.

In this sample, this clonotype turned up many times. The chain carries TRBV30 and TRBJ2-7; 7 bases are a match to TRBD1. The CDR3 has 11 residues. Germline values: CDR1 GTSNPN, CDR2 SVGIG (reference sequence). With 6 bases clipped from V and 6 bases from J, the junction kept 5 bases outside the gene matches. DNA of the CDR3: TGTGCCTGCCACAGGGGCGGCGAGCAGTACTTC. Translated: CACHRGGEQYF. Full variable domain (outside the CDR3, taken from reference TRBV30 and TRBJ2-7): SQTIHQWPATLVQPVGSPLSLECTVEGTSNPNLYWYRQAAGRGLQLLFYSVGIGQISSEVPQNLSASRPQDRQFILSSKKLLLSDSGFYLCACHRGGEQYFGPGTRLTVT.

J is TRBJ2-3 and V is TRBV5-1; D not resolved. The V gene's germline CDR1 is SGHRS and CDR2 YFSETQ. Trimming took 4 bases from V and 0 from J, leaving 9 bases between them. The CDR3 extends over 14 amino acids. In DNA, the CDR3 is TGCGCCAGCAGCCGCCCGGACAGCACAGATACGCAGTATTTT. It specifies CASSRPDSTDTQYF.

The rearrangement joins TRBV12-3 or TRBV12-4 to TRBJ1-1; D unresolved. V dropped 6 bases and J dropped 2 bases, with 19 bases sitting between them. The CDR3 is made up of 16 amino acids. CDR3 in amino acids: CASRITLRSSNTEAFF. For the CDR3, the DNA is TGTGCCAGCAGAATCACGCTCCGAAGTTCCAACACTGAAGCTTTCTTT.

As regards this clonotype: A junction boundary mismatches the germline segment, possibly from a read error. The J gene is TRBJ2-1, the V gene TRBV28; 10 bases are a match to TRBD2. The CDR3 covers 15 residues. Per germline, CDR1 MDHEN and CDR2 SYDVKM. The CDR3 loop is CASSFGQPGAGLADF. Here the CDR3 DNA reads TGTGCCAGCAGTTTCGGACAACCGGGGGCTGGACTAGCGGACTTC.

The V gene is TRBV20-1, the J gene TRBJ1-1; 8 positions agree with TRBD1. The CDR3 covers 13 residues. J was trimmed by 5 bases and V by 2 bases; bases with no gene match: 4. Looked up from germline, CDR1 is DFQATT and CDR2 is SNEGSKA (reference sequence). CDR3 sequence reads: CSARRTGNTEAFF. The CDR3 coding sequence is TGCAGTGCTAGAAGGACAGGGAATACTGAAGCTTTCTTT.

The chain is built from TRBV7-9 and TRBJ2-7, with D perhaps TRBD1 or TRBD2 (6 bases each). The CDR3 spans 13 residues. CDR1 is SEHNR, CDR2 FQNEAQ, per germline (reference sequence). Trimming pared 7 bases from V and 1 base from J, leaving 11 bases between. The CDR3 reads CASKGEVSYEQYF. The CDR3 bases are TGTGCCAGCAAGGGGGAGGTGTCCTACGAGCAGTACTTC.

This sequence joins TRBV29-1 and TRBJ1-1; no reliable D call. The germline V gene encodes CDR1 SQVTM and CDR2 ANQGSEA. V gave up 4 bases and J gave up 1 base, with 10 bases separating them. CDR3 length: 13 residues. The CDR3 coding sequence is TGCAGCGTTGTTCTGTCCGAGAACACTGAAGCTTTCTTT. It codes for CSVVLSENTEAFF.

This clonotype was counted only a few times. This CDR3 reads CAISDTSGDRETQYF. CDR3 nucleotides: TGTGCCATCAGTGATACTAGCGGGGATCGGGAGACCCAGTACTTC. The rearrangement joins TRBV10-3 to TRBJ2-5, with 10 bases fitting TRBD2. The CDR3 runs 15 residues. V lost 3 bases, J lost 5 bases, and 6 bases stayed unmatched. Germline V gene data show CDR1 as ENHRY and CDR2 as SYGVKD.

This clonotype was picked up a small number of times. The V gene is TRBV4-1, the J gene TRBJ2-2, with TRBD2 matching 10 bases. The V and J ends lost 4 bases and 4 bases, in that order; junction bases with no gene match: 18. The CDR3 contains 20 residues. Germline-derived CDR1 and CDR2 are MGHRA and YSYEKL. The CDR3 here is CASSRVARSSGSFSTGELFF. The CDR3 DNA is TGCGCCAGCAGCCGCGTAGCAAGATCTAGCGGGAGCTTCTCCACCGGGGAGCTGTTTTTT.

This clonotype was detected many times. This chain uses TRBV12-3 or TRBV12-4 with TRBJ2-1; tentative D call: TRBD1 (6 bases). V was pared by 10 bases and J by 2 bases, with 9 bases between. The CDR3 runs 12 residues. The CDR3 region has the DNA TGTGCCACCGGGGACACCTACAATGAGCAGTTCTTC. Translation gives CATGDTYNEQFF.

The rearrangement uses TRBV7-2 and TRBJ2-2; the D gene is possibly TRBD2 (6 bases). The CDR3 extends over 16 amino acids. Trimming stripped 1 base from V and 0 bases from J, with 9 bases between. CDR1 and CDR2 from the germline V gene are SGHTA and FQGNSA. CDR3 in DNA: TGTGCCAGCAGCTTAGTATGGGGGGCGAACACCGGGGAGCTGTTTTTT. Translated: CASSLVWGANTGELFF.